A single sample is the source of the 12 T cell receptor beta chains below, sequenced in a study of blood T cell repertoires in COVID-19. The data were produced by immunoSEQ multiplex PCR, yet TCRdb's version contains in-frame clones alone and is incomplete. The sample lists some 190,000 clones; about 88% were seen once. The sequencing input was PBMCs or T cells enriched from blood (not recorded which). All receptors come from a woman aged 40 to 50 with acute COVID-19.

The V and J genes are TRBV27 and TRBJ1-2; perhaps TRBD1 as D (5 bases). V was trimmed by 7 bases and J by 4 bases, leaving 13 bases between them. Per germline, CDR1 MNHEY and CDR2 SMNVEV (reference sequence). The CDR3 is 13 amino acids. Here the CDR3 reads CASTQDSRYGYTF. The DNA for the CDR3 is TGTGCCAGCACCCAAGACAGCCGCTATGGCTACACCTTC.

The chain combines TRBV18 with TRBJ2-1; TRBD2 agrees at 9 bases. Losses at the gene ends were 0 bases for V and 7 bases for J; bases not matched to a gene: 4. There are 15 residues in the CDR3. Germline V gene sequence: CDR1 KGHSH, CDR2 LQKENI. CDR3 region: CASSPPSGRINEQFF. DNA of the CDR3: TGTGCCAGCTCACCACCTAGCGGGAGAATAAATGAGCAGTTCTTC. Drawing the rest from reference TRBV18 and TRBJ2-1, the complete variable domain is NAGVMQNPRHLVRRRGQEARLRCSPMKGHSHVYWYRQLPEEGLKFMVYLQKENIIDESGMPKERFSAEFPKEGPSILRIQQVVRGDSAAYFCASSPPSGRINEQFFGPGTRLTVL.

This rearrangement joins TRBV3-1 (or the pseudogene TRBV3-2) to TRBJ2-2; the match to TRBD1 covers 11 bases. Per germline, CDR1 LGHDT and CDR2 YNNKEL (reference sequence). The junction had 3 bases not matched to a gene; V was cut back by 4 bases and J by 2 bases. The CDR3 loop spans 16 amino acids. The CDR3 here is CASSLGTGGNTGELFF. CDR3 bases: TGTGCCAGCAGCCTCGGGACAGGGGGTAACACCGGGGAGCTGTTTTTT.

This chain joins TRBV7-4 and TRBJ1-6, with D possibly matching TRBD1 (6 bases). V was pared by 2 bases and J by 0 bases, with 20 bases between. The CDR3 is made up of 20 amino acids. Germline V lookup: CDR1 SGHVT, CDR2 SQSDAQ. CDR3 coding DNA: TGTGCCAGCAGCTTATATTCAGGGGCGCGGGGGGACTCCTATAATTCACCCCTCCACTTT. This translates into CASSLYSGARGDSYNSPLHF.

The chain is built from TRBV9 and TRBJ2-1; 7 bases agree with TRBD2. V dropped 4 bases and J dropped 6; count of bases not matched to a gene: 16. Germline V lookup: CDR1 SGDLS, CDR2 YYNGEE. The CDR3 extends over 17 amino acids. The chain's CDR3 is CASSLTPVTGGFNEQFF. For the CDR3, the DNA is TGTGCCAGCAGCCTTACCCCTGTAACGGGGGGTTTCAATGAGCAGTTCTTC.

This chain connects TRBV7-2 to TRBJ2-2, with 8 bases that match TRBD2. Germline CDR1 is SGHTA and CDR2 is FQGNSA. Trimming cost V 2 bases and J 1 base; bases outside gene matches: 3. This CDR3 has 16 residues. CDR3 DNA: TGTGCCAGCAGCTTATGGGCGGGGGGGAACACCGGGGAGCTGTTTTTT. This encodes CASSLWAGGNTGELFF. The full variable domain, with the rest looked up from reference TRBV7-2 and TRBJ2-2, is GAGVSQSPSNKVTEKGKDVELRCDPISGHTALYWYRQSLGQGLEFLIYFQGNSAPDKSGLPSDRFSAERTGGSVSTLTIQRTQQEDSAVYLCASSLWAGGNTGELFFGEGSRLTVL.

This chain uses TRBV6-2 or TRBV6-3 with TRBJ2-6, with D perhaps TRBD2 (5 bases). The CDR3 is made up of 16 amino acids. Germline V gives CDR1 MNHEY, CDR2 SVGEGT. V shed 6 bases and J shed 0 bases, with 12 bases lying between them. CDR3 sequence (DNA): TGTGCCAGCAGCTTGTCGAGGGCCTCTGGGGCCAACGTCCTGACTTTC. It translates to CASSLSRASGANVLTF.

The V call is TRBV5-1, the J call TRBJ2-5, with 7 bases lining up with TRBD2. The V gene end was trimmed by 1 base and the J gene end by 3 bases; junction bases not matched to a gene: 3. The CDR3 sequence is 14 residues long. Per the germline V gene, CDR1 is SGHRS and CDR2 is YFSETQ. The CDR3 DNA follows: TGCGCCAGCAGCTTGCTAGCGGAAAAAGAGACCCAGTACTTC. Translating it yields CASSLLAEKETQYF.

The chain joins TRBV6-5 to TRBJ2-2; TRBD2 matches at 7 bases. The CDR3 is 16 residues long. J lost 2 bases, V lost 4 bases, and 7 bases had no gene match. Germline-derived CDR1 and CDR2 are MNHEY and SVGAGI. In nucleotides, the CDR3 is TGTGCCAGCAGTTGGACGGCGGGAGTTAACACCGGGGAGCTGTTTTTT. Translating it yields CASSWTAGVNTGELFF.

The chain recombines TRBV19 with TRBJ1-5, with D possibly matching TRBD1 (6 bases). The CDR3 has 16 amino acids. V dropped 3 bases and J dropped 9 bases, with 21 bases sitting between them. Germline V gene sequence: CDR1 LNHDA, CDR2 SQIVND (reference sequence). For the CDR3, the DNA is TGTGCCAGTAGTATGGGACACGGGGGGACGGTGCTGCCCCAGCATTTT. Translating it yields CASSMGHGGTVLPQHF.

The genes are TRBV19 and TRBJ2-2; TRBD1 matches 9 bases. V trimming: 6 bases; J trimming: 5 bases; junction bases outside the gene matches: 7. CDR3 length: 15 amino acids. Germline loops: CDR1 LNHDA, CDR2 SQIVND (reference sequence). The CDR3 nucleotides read TGTGCCAGTAGGGGCAGGACAGGGGATACCGGGGAGCTGTTTTTT. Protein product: CASRGRTGDTGELFF.

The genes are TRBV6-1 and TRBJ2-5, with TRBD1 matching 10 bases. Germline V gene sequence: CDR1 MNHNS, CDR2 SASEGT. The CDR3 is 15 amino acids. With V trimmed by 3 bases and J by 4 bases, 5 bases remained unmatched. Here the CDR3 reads CASSDDRGRRETQYF. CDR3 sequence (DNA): TGTGCCAGCAGTGATGACAGGGGGCGTAGAGAGACCCAGTACTTC.